This TCR beta chain stems from a study of T-cell reconstitution after alpha-beta-depleted transplantation in children. Study results and limitations: Diversity of TCRbeta at day 60 was high in some patients, arising from surviving recipient T cells and thymic progenitors. In patients about two months after transplant, alpha-beta T cells reportedly arose from several hundred expanded graft clones. Newly generated T cells supplied most T-cell counts and diversity one year post-transplant.

Germline CDR1 is MNHEY and CDR2 is SVGAGI. V was cut by 0 bases and J by 8 bases, with 10 bases left in between. The CDR3 length is 13 residues. Preparation of the TCRbeta library used unique molecular identifiers. Each CDR3 protein is one row after TCRdb ran MiXCR on the PCR reads. The data hold some 830,000 distinct CDR3 sequences, with 16% observed a single time. With respect to this clonotype: What it binds is unknown.

This clonotype originated in a male patient younger than 18 who had a stem cell transplant for acute lymphoblastic leukemia, so the T cells may come from the graft donor. The J gene is TRBJ1-1, the V gene TRBV6-5; tentatively, D is TRBD1 (6 bases). The sequencing here drew on PBMCs, mostly from graft donor cells, taken 360 days after TCRalphabeta/CD19-depleted stem cell transplant. This chain's CDR3 is CASSYSDRAEAFF. The CDR3 DNA is TGTGCCAGCAGTTACTCGGACAGAGCAGAAGCTTTCTTT.